Listed below are T cell receptor beta chains from one sample, sequenced in a study of OX40 agonist ivuxolimab in advanced cancers. Sequencing used immunoSEQ multiplex PCR; TCRdb keeps in-frame clones, though not all of them. The repertoire holds about 48,000 clones, with about four fifths as singletons. The material was CD4+ or CD8+ T cells sorted from blood, obtained in a trial of the OX40 agonist ivuxolimab. The receptors here all came from an adult with an advanced solid tumor such as melanoma, head and neck, liver or kidney cancer. Both conserved end residues are part of each CDR3. A D gene is named only where the DNA matches it firmly. A clone size is listed for some rows: how often the clone was seen (once, few, many), or a class if it is expanded.

>-|TRBJ1-3|TRBD1|14|TRBV2
TGTGCCAGCAATATACAGGGGGCTGGAAACACCATATATTTT
CASNIQGAGNTIYF
>-|TRBJ1-5|-|13|TRBV27
TGTGCCAGCAGCGCCCGGTGGAATCAGCCCCAGCATTTT
CASSARWNQPQHF
>few|TRBJ1-3|-|16|TRBV12-1
TGTGCCAGCAGCCCCACCCAGGGACAGGGACCAAACACCATATATTTT
CASSPTQGQGPNTIYF
>-|TRBJ1-2|TRBD1|14|TRBV7-2
TGTGCCAGCAGTCCCGGGACAGGGCTCTATGGCTACACCTTC
CASSPGTGLYGYTF
>-|TRBJ1-1|TRBD1|12|TRBV2
TGTGCCACTTCGGGACAGGGCGCTGAAGCTTTCTTT
CATSGQGAEAFF
>-|TRBJ2-4|-|17|TRBV28
TGTGCCAGCAGGCCCGACGGGGGAACTCTAGCCAAAAACATTCAGTACTTC
CASRPDGGTLAKNIQYF
>-|TRBJ2-7|TRBD1|14|TRBV5-1
TGCGCCAGCAGCACGGGACAGGGGGCTTACGAGCAGTACTTC
CASSTGQGAYEQYF
>-|TRBJ2-7|TRBD2|14|TRBV7-2
TGTGCCAGCAGCCCCTCTAGCGGGAGCGACGAGCAGTACTTC
CASSPSSGSDEQYF
>-|TRBJ2-5|-|15|TRBV7-8
TGTGCCAGCAGCTTAGATGCGCCTTTTGGTGAGACCCAGTACTTC
CASSLDAPFGETQYF
>-|TRBJ2-1|TRBD2|18|TRBV7-6
TGTGCCAGCAGCTTAGACGGGCGGGGGGGCCGGTCCTACAATGAGCAGTTCTTC
CASSLDGRGGRSYNEQFF
>-|TRBJ2-1|TRBD1|14|TRBV6-5
TGTGCCAGCAGGAGACAGGGTTCCTACAATGAGCAGTTCTTC
CASRRQGSYNEQFF
>-|TRBJ1-5|-|13|TRBV5-1
TGCGCCAGCAGGGTCGATAGCAATCAGCCCCAGCATTTT
CASRVDSNQPQHF
>-|TRBJ2-5|TRBD2|12|TRBV7-4
TGTGCCAGGAGACTAGCGACAGAGACCCAGTACTTC
CARRLATETQYF
>-|TRBJ1-4|-|14|TRBV27
TGTGCCAGCGCTCCCAGGACAACTAATGAAAAACTGTTTTTT
CASAPRTTNEKLFF
>few|TRBJ2-3|TRBD2|20|TRBV7-3
TGTGCCAGCAGCTTACGTGGGAGAGACTCTAGCGGGGGGCGGCCAGATACGCAGTATTTT
CASSLRGRDSSGGRPDTQYF
>-|TRBJ2-7|-|14|TRBV10-3
TGTGCCATCAGTGAGTCGAAGGGGGCCTACGAGCAGTACTTC
CAISESKGAYEQYF
>-|TRBJ2-5|-|14|TRBV28
TGTGCCAGCAGTTCAGGGTTGGGTGACGAGACCCAGTACTTC
CASSSGLGDETQYF
>-|TRBJ2-7|TRBD1|18|TRBV7-2
TGTGCCAGCAGAGGTGACAGGGGTATGATATTCTCACCGTACGAGCAGTACTTC
CASRGDRGMIFSPYEQYF
>-|TRBJ1-1|-|11|TRBV6-1
TGTGCCAGCAGAGAATTCCTAGGGGCTTTCTTT
CASREFLGAFF
>-|TRBJ2-2|-|15|TRBV9
TGTGCCAGCCGAGGGGCCTCACCTTCCACCGGGGAGCTGTTTTTT
CASRGASPSTGELFF
>medium-sized|TRBJ1-5|-|14|TRBV7-2
TGTGCCAGCAGCCCAGGGGTGGGCAATCAGCCCCAGCATTTT
CASSPGVGNQPQHF
>once|TRBJ2-5|TRBD2|14|TRBV19
TGTGCCAGTAGTATCATAGCGGGTCAAGAGACCCAGTACTTC
CASSIIAGQETQYF
>medium-sized|TRBJ1-5|-|14|TRBV10-2
TGCGCCAGCAGTGAGTCGGGCTTCAATCAGCCCCAGCATTTT
CASSESGFNQPQHF
>-|TRBJ1-2|-|11|TRBV6-6
TGTGCCAGCAGTTCCAGGGTGGGCTACACCTTC
CASSSRVGYTF
>-|TRBJ2-3|-|15|TRBV5-5
TGTGCCAGCAGCCGCCCGGGGACTAGCACAGATACGCAGTATTTT
CASSRPGTSTDTQYF
>-|TRBJ2-2|TRBD1|15|TRBV5-1
TGCGCCAGCAGCGCCGGGACAGGGGACACCGGGGAGCTGTTTTTT
CASSAGTGDTGELFF
>-|TRBJ2-1|-|15|TRBV19
TGTGCCAGTAGTATAGAAGGTAGGGTCGGCAATGAGCAGTTCTTC
CASSIEGRVGNEQFF
>-|TRBJ1-3|-|15|TRBV7-2
TGTGCCAGCAGCGGGACAAGAGAAACTGGAAACACCATATATTTT
CASSGTRETGNTIYF
>-|TRBJ2-1|TRBD1|15|TRBV7-2
TGTGCCAGCAGCTTAGGCGGGACAGGGTACGATGAGCAGTTCTTC
CASSLGGTGYDEQFF
>-|TRBJ1-3|TRBD1|17|TRBV10-3
TGTGCCATCAGTGACCGGGACAGAGCTTCCTCTGGAAACACCATATATTTT
CAISDRDRASSGNTIYF
>-|TRBJ2-2|-|13|TRBV9
TGTGCCAGCAGCGTAGATGTCGGCGGGGAGCTGTTTTTT
CASSVDVGGELFF
>-|TRBJ2-3|-|16|TRBV7-2
TGTGCCAGCAGCCTTGTACACAGGCCCGGGACAGATACGCAGTATTTT
CASSLVHRPGTDTQYF
>-|TRBJ2-6|TRBD1|16|TRBV5-5
TGTGCCAGCAGCGAGGGACAGCCAATCGGGGCCAACGTCCTGACTTTC
CASSEGQPIGANVLTF
>-|TRBJ2-7|-|13|TRBV10-3
TGTGCCGCGAGAGGGGCGGGGACCTACGAGCAGTACTTC
CAARGAGTYEQYF
>-|TRBJ1-1|-|10|TRBV7-9
TGTGCCAGCACCCAGGTGGAAGCTTTCTTT
CASTQVEAFF
>few|TRBJ1-6|TRBD1|16|TRBV4-1
TGCGCCAGCAGCCAAGCCCGGGACAGGAATAATTCACCCCTCCACTTT
CASSQARDRNNSPLHF
>-|TRBJ1-1|-|15|TRBV19
TGTGCCAGTAGTATGAAATATAGGGGGGACACTGAAGCTTTCTTT
CASSMKYRGDTEAFF